The 17 T cell receptor beta chains given below trace back to one sample, sequenced in a study of cytotoxic CD8 clonotypes in ibrutinib-treated CLL. Here immunoSEQ multiplex PCR was the method, and the copy in TCRdb shows in-frame clones only, minus some. Of under 300,000 clones detected, 70% to 80% appear once; the ten largest clones hold about 5.7%. Material: PBMCs, obtained at disease progression, from a patient treated with ibrutinib. The receptor source for this set is a human donor with chronic lymphocytic leukemia.

The CDR3, as DNA: TGTGCCAGCAGCCAAGAACTTTGGCCTCCAACACCCCACAATGAGCAGTTCTTC. Translated: CASSQELWPPTPHNEQFF. The chain recombines TRBV14 with TRBJ2-1; D unclear. V was trimmed by 0 bases and J by 5 bases, leaving 20 bases between them. The CDR3 totals 18 residues. From germline, CDR1 is SGHDN and CDR2 FVKESK. Full variable domain (remainder filled in from reference TRBV14 and TRBJ2-1): EAGVTQFPSHSVIEKGQTVTLRCDPISGHDNLYWYRRVMGKEIKFLLHFVKESKQDESGMPNNRFLAERTGGTYSTLKVQPAELEDSGVYFCASSQELWPPTPHNEQFFGPGTRLTVL.

The chain carries TRBV4-3 and TRBJ1-2, with D unclear. Trimming stripped 0 bases from V and 4 bases from J, with 6 bases between. The CDR3 contains 13 residues. The germline gives CDR1 LGHNA, CDR2 YSLEER. DNA of the CDR3: TGCGCCAGCAGCCAAGATTACAGCTATGGCTACACCTTC. It codes for CASSQDYSYGYTF.

The rearrangement links TRBV4-1 to TRBJ2-5; 11 bases map to TRBD1. The trim removed 2 bases at V and 4 bases at J, leaving 6 bases unmatched. The germline V gene encodes CDR1 MGHRA and CDR2 YSYEKL. There are 16 residues in the CDR3. The CDR3 spells CASSQFGTGGGETQYF. CDR3 nucleotide sequence: TGCGCCAGCAGCCAATTTGGGACAGGGGGTGGAGAGACCCAGTACTTC.

This chain joins TRBV7-6 and TRBJ2-7, with D perhaps matching TRBD1 (5 bases). The CDR3 extends over 13 amino acids. V was cut by 2 bases and J by 6 bases, with 11 bases left in between. Germline CDR1 SGHVS, CDR2 FNYEAQ. The CDR3 region is CASSLQGASEQYF. CDR3 DNA sequence: TGTGCCAGCAGCTTACAAGGGGCTAGCGAGCAGTACTTC.

This clone was observed a handful of times. V and J are TRBV5-1 and TRBJ1-6; no reliable D call. V was pared by 0 bases and J by 4 bases, with 8 bases between. The CDR3 runs to 15 residues. The germline CDR1 and CDR2 sequences are SGHRS and YFSETQ. CDR3 DNA sequence: TGCGCCAGCAGCTTGGAGTCAGCATATAATTCACCCCTCCACTTT. This codes for CASSLESAYNSPLHF.

This clone was picked up one time. V is TRBV19 and J is TRBJ2-7; 12 bases align to TRBD1. After removal of 4 bases from V and 4 bases from J, the junction contained 8 bases not matched to a gene. Per the germline V gene, CDR1 is LNHDA and CDR2 is SQIVND (reference sequence). The CDR3 totals 16 residues. CDR3 DNA sequence: TGTGCCAGTAGTAACCCCGGGACAGGGGGCTTGTACGAGCAGTACTTC. Translation gives CASSNPGTGGLYEQYF.

V is TRBV11-3 and J is TRBJ2-1; TRBD2 matches at 10 bases. Germline V lookup: CDR1 SGHNT, CDR2 YENEEA. The CDR3 is made up of 15 amino acids. The V gene end was trimmed by 5 bases and the J gene end by 4 bases; junction bases not matched to a gene: 5. CDR3 DNA: TGTGCCAGCAGCCTTCGACTAGCGGGTTACAATGAGCAGTTCTTC. Translated, it gives CASSLRLAGYNEQFF.

The V call is TRBV7-9, the J call TRBJ2-3; TRBD2 matches at 15 bases. J gave up 5 bases and V 6 bases, and 3 bases lay outside the gene matches. The CDR3 contains 15 residues. Germline CDR1 SEHNR, CDR2 FQNEAQ (reference sequence). The CDR3 DNA reads as TGTGCCAGCAGGCCGGGACTAGCGGGAGGAGATACGCAGTATTTT. This sequence encodes CASRPGLAGGDTQYF.

The chain joins TRBV4-1 to TRBJ2-3; 9 bases match TRBD1. Trimming removed 6 bases from V and 4 bases from J; junction bases left unmatched: 2. Germline V gives CDR1 MGHRA, CDR2 YSYEKL. CDR3 length equals 13 residues. The CDR3 spells CASRRTGADTQYF. CDR3 nucleotides: TGCGCCAGCAGACGGACAGGGGCAGATACGCAGTATTTT.

The rearrangement uses TRBV9 and TRBJ2-3; 10 bases match TRBD2. V trimming: 0 bases; J trimming: 1 base; junction bases outside the gene matches: 5. The germline V gene encodes CDR1 SGDLS and CDR2 YYNGEE. The CDR3 is 17 amino acids. The CDR3 spells CASSVGGGTSGTDTQYF. The CDR3 coding sequence is TGTGCCAGCAGCGTAGGAGGGGGGACTAGCGGCACAGATACGCAGTATTTT.

The rearrangement links TRBV6-5 to TRBJ1-2; no clear D. Looked up from germline, CDR1 is MNHEY and CDR2 is SVGAGI. V lost 6 bases and J 4 bases, leaving 9 bases between the germline ends. This CDR3 is built from 12 residues. CDR3 bases: TGTGCCAGCAGAGGCGGATCCTATGGCTACACCTTC. The encoded protein is CASRGGSYGYTF.

This chain joins TRBV7-8 and TRBJ2-1; 7 nucleotides line up with TRBD2. The CDR3 has 14 residues. With 0 bases clipped from V and 10 bases from J, the junction kept 6 bases outside the gene matches. Germline V gene data show CDR1 as SGHVS and CDR2 as FQNEAQ. The CDR3 loop is CASSLAGGPREQFF. Written as DNA, the CDR3 is TGTGCCAGCAGCTTAGCGGGAGGGCCTCGGGAGCAGTTCTTC.

This chain's CDR3 is CASSLGRTGEYNYGYTF. CDR3 sequence (DNA): TGTGCCAGCAGCTTAGGGCGAACAGGAGAATATAACTATGGCTACACCTTC. The genes are TRBV7-9 and TRBJ1-2; TRBD1 is a possible D gene (5 bases). Germline CDR1 reads SEHNR; CDR2 reads FQNEAQ (reference sequence). The CDR3 has 17 amino acids. V lost 1 base to trimming and J lost 1 base, with 16 bases between them.

The chain carries TRBV4-2 and TRBJ1-2; a possible D gene is TRBD1 (6 bases). CDR1 is LGHNA and CDR2 is YNFKEQ in the germline V gene. The CDR3 is 16 amino acids. V gave up 4 bases and J gave up 5 bases, with 20 bases separating them. Here the CDR3 reads CASSRRATGQLYGYTF. In nucleotides, the CDR3 is TGTGCCAGCAGCCGCCGAGCGACAGGACAGCTGTATGGCTACACCTTC.

This chain uses TRBV2 with TRBJ2-7, with a possible D match to TRBD1 (6 bases). Trimming took off 5 bases at V and 2 bases at J, with 13 bases between the two ends. The V gene's germline CDR1 is SNHLY and CDR2 FYNNEI. The CDR3 contains 14 residues. The CDR3 here is CASSQYGTPYEQYF. DNA for the CDR3: TGTGCCAGCAGTCAGTATGGGACACCCTACGAGCAGTACTTC.

J is TRBJ2-3 and V is TRBV10-3; D gene ambiguous. The ends were cut back, 0 bases at V and 4 bases at J, with 5 bases in the middle. In germline, CDR1 is ENHRY, CDR2 SYGVKD. The CDR3 length is 13 residues. The CDR3 DNA follows: TGTGCCATCAGTGAGTCGCCGGCAGATACGCAGTATTTT. The encoded protein is CAISESPADTQYF.

The chain combines TRBV19 with TRBJ2-2, with D perhaps TRBD1 (6 bases). The CDR3 loop spans 16 amino acids. Germline V gives CDR1 LNHDA, CDR2 SQIVND (reference sequence). V lost 5 bases, J lost 7 bases, and 20 bases lay in between. CDR3: CASSWGLAAYDGELFF. Written as DNA, the CDR3 is TGTGCCAGTAGTTGGGGGCTAGCCGCCTATGACGGGGAGCTGTTTTTT.